This TCR beta chain appears in the sequencing data of a study of CD8+CD57+ T cells in acquired aplastic anemia. Study summary: CD4+ and CD8+ cells, once sorted, gave DNA averaging approximately 3.3 ug.

Worth noting for this clonotype: It may be a read error: a sequence one base away is much more abundant. The conserved final phenylalanine or tryptophan is absent from the CDR3, which likely points to a read error.

Sequenced patients had shown CD8+CD57+ cell expansion by flow cytometry. The diagnosis in all patients was severe acquired aplastic anemia. This CDR3 is 16 amino acids long. CDR1 is MGHDK, CDR2 SYGVNS, per germline. V lost 6 bases to trimming and J lost 4 bases, with 21 bases between them. TCR beta VDJ and CDR3 profiling used genomic DNA as template. TCRdb used MiXCR to reprocess the reads, holding one entry per CDR3 protein. The profile shows about half a million distinct CDR3 sequences, roughly a third of them singletons. The sequencing input was sorted CD4+, CD8+, or CD8+CD57+ T cells (not recorded which) from PBMCs. The chain is built from TRBV25-1 and TRBJ1-2; D is ambiguous. The receptor was isolated from a human donor with aplastic anemia. The chain's CDR3 is CASSLVGVGLPYGYTC. Written as DNA, the CDR3 is TGTGCCAGCAGCTTAGTCGGAGTGGGCCTTCCCTATGGCTACACCTGC.